The 22 T cell receptor beta chains below were found in one sample sequenced in a study of blood T cell repertoires in COVID-19. Generated by immunoSEQ multiplex PCR, the TCRdb table keeps only in-frame clones and is missing some. The data hold 20,000 to 25,000 clones, with roughly 92% observed a single time. Input material: peripheral blood. All receptors derive from a human donor in a cohort sampled during active COVID-19.

The V and J genes are TRBV19 and TRBJ1-6, with D perhaps matching TRBD1 (5 bases). CDR3 size: 13 residues. Per germline, CDR1 LNHDA and CDR2 SQIVND (reference sequence). Trimming removed 4 bases at V and 5 bases at J, with 6 bases between. CDR3 protein: CASSTTDNSPLHF. The CDR3 bases are TGTGCCAGTAGTACGACAGATAATTCACCCCTCCACTTT.

The chain carries TRBV5-6 and TRBJ1-2, with 7 positions matching TRBD1. Germline V CDR1 and CDR2: SGHDT, YYEEEE. The V and J ends lost 2 bases and 4 bases, in that order; junction bases with no gene match: 5. The CDR3 is made up of 14 amino acids. The CDR3 nucleotides read TGTGCCAGCAGCTTCGGGACAGACGCCTATGGCTACACCTTC. The encoded protein is CASSFGTDAYGYTF.

This chain joins TRBV5-6 and TRBJ2-7, with a tentative D call TRBD1 (7 bases). This CDR3 is built from 16 residues. Germline CDR1 and CDR2: SGHDT and YYEEEE. V was pared by 4 bases and J by 0 bases, with 17 bases between. The CDR3 DNA is TGTGCCAGCAGCGCTAAAGGCAGGGGGGACTCCTACGAGCAGTACTTC. Translating gives CASSAKGRGDSYEQYF.

This rearrangement joins TRBV18 to TRBJ1-1, with a possible D match to TRBD1 (5 bases). Germline CDR1 and CDR2: KGHSH and LQKENI. V dropped 2 bases and J dropped 0 bases, with 13 bases sitting between them. The CDR3 is made up of 16 amino acids. CDR3 sequence reads: CASSPYNAGLNTEAFF. CDR3 nucleotide sequence: TGTGCCAGCTCACCATATAATGCGGGGCTGAACACTGAAGCTTTCTTT.

This chain uses TRBV4-3 with TRBJ1-5; the match to TRBD1 covers 7 bases. The CDR3 is 15 residues long. CDR1 and CDR2 (germline): LGHNA, YSLEER. V was pared by 1 base and J by 1 base, with 1 base of the junction left unmatched. This chain's CDR3 is CASSQATGSNQPQHF. In nucleotides, the CDR3 is TGCGCCAGCAGCCAAGCGACAGGGAGCAATCAGCCCCAGCATTTT.

The chain uses TRBV5-1 and TRBJ2-2, with a possible D match to TRBD1 (5 bases). The germline V gene encodes CDR1 SGHRS and CDR2 YFSETQ. Trimming removed 2 bases at V and 3 bases at J, with 5 bases between. This CDR3 contains 13 residues. The DNA of the CDR3 is TGCGCCAGCAGCTTCAGGGACACCGGGGAGCTGTTTTTT. Protein: CASSFRDTGELFF.

This sequence joins TRBV7-9 and TRBJ2-2; 7 bases fit TRBD2. V lost 4 bases and J lost 8; bases outside the gene matches: 10. This CDR3 comprises 15 residues. Germline values: CDR1 SEHNR, CDR2 FQNEAQ (reference sequence). The CDR3 sequence: CASSWGTTSGGELFF. The CDR3 DNA is TGTGCCAGCAGCTGGGGGACTACCTCGGGTGGGGAGCTGTTTTTT.

This rearrangement joins TRBV10-1 to TRBJ2-3; TRBD2 matches 11 bases. V was clipped by 4 bases and J by 2 bases; unmatched bases: 5. The CDR3 is 16 amino acids. Germline V gene lookup returns CDR1 WNHNN and CDR2 SYGVQD (reference sequence). This chain's CDR3 is CASSGGGLAVTDTQYF. The CDR3 region has the DNA TGCGCCAGCAGTGGTGGGGGACTAGCGGTCACAGATACGCAGTATTTT.

This chain joins TRBV6-2 or TRBV6-3 and TRBJ2-5; TRBD1 might be the D (5 bases). Trimming took off 4 bases at V and 5 bases at J, with 14 bases between the two ends. The CDR3 has 14 residues. Germline V gene lookup returns CDR1 MNHEY and CDR2 SVGEGT. CDR3 coding DNA: TGTGCCAGCAGTTCCCAGGGTTATTTGGAGACCCAGTACTTC. Its protein is CASSSQGYLETQYF.

This chain connects TRBV28 to TRBJ2-7, with 11 positions matching TRBD2. The CDR3 runs to 15 residues. V was pared by 7 bases and J by 2 bases, with 7 bases of the junction left unmatched. Germline CDR1 and CDR2: MDHEN and SYDVKM. CDR3: CASTSTSGRPYEQYF. Here the CDR3 DNA reads TGTGCCAGCACCTCAACTAGCGGGAGACCCTACGAGCAGTACTTC. Full variable domain (missing parts from reference TRBV28 and TRBJ2-7): DVKVTQSSRYLVKRTGEKVFLECVQDMDHENMFWYRQDPGLGLRLIYFSYDVKMKEKGDIPEGYSVSREKKERFSLILESASTNQTSMYLCASTSTSGRPYEQYFGPGTRLTVT.

V is TRBV7-9 and J is TRBJ1-1; a weak D match, TRBD1 (5 bases). Trimming stripped 8 bases from V and 8 bases from J, with 18 bases between. Per germline, CDR1 SEHNR and CDR2 FQNEAQ (reference sequence). This CDR3 is 13 amino acids long. CDR3 bases: TGTGCCAGCTCGGATGGGGGGGGTATAGAAGCTTTCTTT. Residues: CASSDGGGIEAFF.

The V gene is TRBV3-1 (or the pseudogene TRBV3-2), the J gene TRBJ2-3; 12 nucleotides agree with TRBD2. The V and J ends lost 4 bases and 2 bases, in that order; junction bases with no gene match: 4. Germline loops: CDR1 LGHDT, CDR2 YNNKEL (reference sequence). This CDR3 contains 16 residues. In DNA form, the CDR3 reads TGTGCCAGCAGCCCCAGGACTAGCGGGAACACAGATACGCAGTATTTT. Its translation is CASSPRTSGNTDTQYF.

The rearrangement links TRBV28 to TRBJ1-3; the D gene is possibly TRBD1 (5 bases). From germline, CDR1 is MDHEN and CDR2 SYDVKM. V was pared by 5 bases and J by 0 bases, with 14 bases between. The CDR3 loop spans 16 amino acids. The chain's CDR3 is CASSISQGVSGNTIYF. CDR3 coding DNA: TGTGCCAGCAGTATATCGCAGGGCGTCTCTGGAAACACCATATATTTT. The full variable domain, with the rest looked up from reference TRBV28 and TRBJ1-3, is DVKVTQSSRYLVKRTGEKVFLECVQDMDHENMFWYRQDPGLGLRLIYFSYDVKMKEKGDIPEGYSVSREKKERFSLILESASTNQTSMYLCASSISQGVSGNTIYFGEGSWLTVV.

This chain uses TRBV5-1 with TRBJ2-3; D might be TRBD1 (6 bases). The CDR3 is made up of 14 amino acids. The germline V gene has CDR1 SGHRS and CDR2 YFSETQ. Between the trimmed V and J ends, which lost 0 bases and 3 bases, there was a span of 8 bases. The chain's CDR3 is CASSLDRATDTQYF. CDR3 DNA: TGCGCCAGCAGCTTGGACAGGGCGACAGATACGCAGTATTTT.

The rearrangement joins TRBV5-5 to TRBJ2-7, with TRBD2 matching 7 bases. CDR3 size: 15 residues. The J segment lost 0 bases and the V segment lost 2 bases, leaving 5 bases of the junction unmatched. Germline values: CDR1 SGHKS, CDR2 YYEKEE (reference sequence). CDR3 loop: CASSFPGGPSYEQYF. The CDR3 DNA reads as TGTGCCAGCAGCTTTCCGGGGGGACCCTCCTACGAGCAGTACTTC. Filled out from reference TRBV5-5 and TRBJ2-7, the complete variable domain reads DAGVTQSPTHLIKTRGQQVTLRCSPISGHKSVSWYQQVLGQGPQFIFQYYEKEERGRGNFPDRFSARQFPNYSSELNVNALLLGDSALYLCASSFPGGPSYEQYFGPGTRLTVT.

CDR3 DNA: TGTGCCAGCCAGGAGGCTAGCGGGTACTCCTACGAGCAGTACTTC. It translates to CASQEASGYSYEQYF. The V and J genes are TRBV6-5 and TRBJ2-7; 8 nucleotides align to TRBD2. CDR1 and CDR2 (germline): MNHEY, SVGAGI. The ends lost 8 bases at V and 0 bases at J; junction bases unmatched: 9. There are 15 residues in the CDR3.

This chain joins TRBV4-1 and TRBJ2-7; D unclear. V was pared by 2 bases and J by 5 bases, with 16 bases between. This CDR3 has 15 amino acids. Germline loops: CDR1 MGHRA, CDR2 YSYEKL. The CDR3 reads CASSQSLPASDEQYF. In DNA, the CDR3 is TGCGCCAGCAGCCAATCCCTCCCGGCTAGTGACGAGCAGTACTTC.

The chain couples TRBV5-5 to TRBJ1-5; D is ambiguous. From germline, CDR1 is SGHKS and CDR2 YYEKEE (reference sequence). There are 13 residues in the CDR3. Trimming removed 4 bases from V and 7 bases from J, with 12 bases in between. This CDR3 is CASSGLPGQPQHF. Here the CDR3 DNA reads TGTGCCAGCAGCGGACTCCCGGGCCAGCCCCAGCATTTT.

V and J are TRBV30 and TRBJ1-1; 10 nucleotides agree with TRBD1. Germline-derived CDR1 and CDR2 are GTSNPN and SVGIG (reference sequence). Trimming took 7 bases from V and 9 from J; bases not matched to a gene: 23. The CDR3 spans 17 residues. The CDR3 here is CALESGTGARIFVKAFF. Here the CDR3 DNA reads TGTGCCTTGGAATCCGGGACAGGGGCGCGCATTTTCGTGAAAGCTTTCTTT.

The chain combines TRBV28 with TRBJ2-2; the match to TRBD2 covers 14 bases. Germline CDR1 and CDR2: MDHEN and SYDVKM. Trimming removed 2 bases from V and 6 bases from J; junction bases left unmatched: 5. The CDR3 spans 17 residues. CDR3 bases: TGTGCCAGCAGTTTAGGGACTAGCGGGAGAGTACCCGGGGAGCTGTTTTTT. This gives the protein CASSLGTSGRVPGELFF.

V and J are TRBV28 and TRBJ2-7, with 7 bases identical to TRBD2. Germline V gives CDR1 MDHEN, CDR2 SYDVKM. This CDR3 is 13 amino acids long. V lost 10 bases to trimming and J lost 2 bases; unmatched junction nucleotides: 8. The CDR3 protein is CATAGSGTYEQYF. CDR3 nucleotide sequence: TGTGCCACCGCTGGAAGCGGGACCTACGAGCAGTACTTC.

V is TRBV2 and J is TRBJ2-5, with D perhaps TRBD1 (5 bases). The CDR3 has 16 residues. Trimming pared 1 base from V and 2 bases from J, leaving 14 bases between. Germline CDR1 reads SNHLY; CDR2 reads FYNNEI. CDR3 sequence: CASSEVRARTQETQYF. The DNA of the CDR3 is TGTGCCAGCAGTGAAGTGCGAGCACGGACACAAGAGACCCAGTACTTC. The complete variable domain, with remaining parts taken from reference TRBV2 and TRBJ2-5, reads EPEVTQTPSHQVTQMGQEVILRCVPISNHLYFYWYRQILGQKVEFLVSFYNNEISEKSEIFDDQFSVERPDGSNFTLKIRSTKLEDSAMYFCASSEVRARTQETQYFGPGTRLLVL.